The 2 T cell receptor beta chains below all came from one sample that was sequenced in a study of T cell clonality in common variable immunodeficiency. The study's findings and limits: Reportedly, TCR beta sequences from common variable immunodeficiency showed fewer deletions and N-nucleotide insertions.

The assay was immunoSEQ multiplex PCR, and TCRdb's table has in-frame clones only and misses some. Observed are tens of thousands of clones, no singletons, with the top ten taking around 5%. The antigens of these receptors remain unknown. Sequences were obtained from peripheral blood mononuclear cells. Every receptor here comes from a human donor with common variable immunodeficiency.

This clone was picked up many times. The read finishes 3 residues shy of the CDR3 end, and the germline J gene is used to complete it. The chain recombines TRBV2 with TRBJ2-7; 9 nucleotides line up with TRBD1. The J segment lost 1 base and the V segment lost 6 bases, leaving 4 bases of the junction unmatched. The CDR3 is 14 residues long. CDR1 and CDR2 from the germline V gene are SNHLY and FYNNEI. The sequenced CDR3 bases are TGTGCCAGCAGCCCCGGGACAGGGTCCTACGAG. Its protein product is CASSPGTGSYE. The complete CDR3 protein is CASSPGTGSYEQYF.

Concerning this clone itself: The read falls 3 residues short of the CDR3 end, and the missing part is taken from the germline J gene. V gene TRBV19 combines with J gene TRBJ1-1; D uncertain. There are 14 residues in the CDR3. Germline assignment: CDR1 LNHDA and CDR2 SQIVND (reference sequence). Partial CDR3 DNA: TGTGCCAGTAGTATTGGGCGAGTTTCAGGAGAA. Translating gives CASSIGRVSGE. The full CDR3 reads CASSIGRVSGEAFF.